This T cell receptor (beta chain) came from a study of T cells in Graves' hyperthyroidism and ophthalmopathy. Trimming pared 7 bases from V and 5 bases from J, leaving 23 bases between. The CDR3 has 16 residues. CDR1 is SEHNR, CDR2 FQNEAQ, per germline (reference sequence). Clinical symptoms, serum thyroxine and TRAb, thyroid ultrasound and orbital computed tomography together formed the diagnostic basis. Study-wide findings and caveats: Before onset, by a median of about seven months, the model predicted ophthalmopathy. Within blood appeared most thyroid clonotypes that had expanded above 0.001.

Using RNA transcripts as the source, TCR beta CDR3 regions were amplified. A set of HTBI primers served as the primers for a first-round RT-PCR of the TCR CDR3. TCRdb reprocessed the multiplex PCR reads via MiXCR and lists one record per CDR3 protein. The table has fewer than 750,000 distinct CDR3 sequences, roughly 50% seen once. There are many counts of this clonotype. The antigen is not known. Sequenced sample: peripheral blood or thyroid tissue (not recorded which). This receptor was identified in a woman aged 18-29 years with Graves' hyperthyroidism. The chain employs TRBV7-9 and TRBJ1-2; the D gene is possibly TRBD1 (6 bases). CDR3 sequence reads: CASTLGGALQGYGYTF. The CDR3 coding sequence is TGTGCCAGCACCCTCGGAGGGGCTCTCCAGGGGTATGGCTACACCTTC.